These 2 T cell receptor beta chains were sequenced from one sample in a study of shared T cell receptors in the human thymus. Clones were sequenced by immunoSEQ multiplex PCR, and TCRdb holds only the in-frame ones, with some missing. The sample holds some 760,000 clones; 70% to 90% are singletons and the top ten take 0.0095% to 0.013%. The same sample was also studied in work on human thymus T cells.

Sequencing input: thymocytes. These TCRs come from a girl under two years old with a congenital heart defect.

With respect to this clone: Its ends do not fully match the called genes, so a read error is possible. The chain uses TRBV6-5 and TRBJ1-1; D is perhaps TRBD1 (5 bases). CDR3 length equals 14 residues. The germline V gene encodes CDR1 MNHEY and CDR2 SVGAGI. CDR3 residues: CASIYVDRNTEAFF. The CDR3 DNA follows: TGTGCCAGCATTTACGTCGACAGGAACACTGAAGCTTTCTTT.

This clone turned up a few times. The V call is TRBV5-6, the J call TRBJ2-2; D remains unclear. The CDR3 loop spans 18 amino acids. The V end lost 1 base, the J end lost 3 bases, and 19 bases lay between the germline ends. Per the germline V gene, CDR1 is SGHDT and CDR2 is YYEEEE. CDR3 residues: CASSLRMFLRRDTGELFF. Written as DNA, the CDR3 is TGTGCCAGCAGCTTGAGGATGTTCCTTCGTCGGGACACCGGGGAGCTGTTTTTT.